Listed below are T cell receptor beta chains from one sample, sequenced in a study of T cells in Graves' hyperthyroidism and ophthalmopathy. MiXCR was run by TCRdb on the multiplex PCR reads, yielding one entry per CDR3 protein. The data hold 560,000 or so distinct CDR3 sequences, with around 42% observed a single time. Sequencing was carried out using peripheral blood or thyroid tissue (not recorded which). These receptors all stem from a woman aged 18-35 years with Graves' hyperthyroidism. Both conserved end residues are part of each CDR3. The D gene is left open where the match is weak. Clone size is shown for a subset of rows, as once, few, many or a class of expanded clone.

j_call: TRBJ1-1
clone_size: -
v_call: TRBV12-3/TRBV12-4
d_call: -
cdr3_nt: TGTGCTAGTGTCCGGGGGTCCACTGAAGCTTTCTTT
cdr3_aa: CASVRGSTEAFF

j_call: TRBJ1-2
clone_size: few
v_call: TRBV9
d_call: -
cdr3_nt: TGTGCCAGCAGCTTGGGCAGAGAAAAGAACTATGGCTACACCTTC
cdr3_aa: CASSLGREKNYGYTF

j_call: TRBJ1-2
clone_size: -
v_call: TRBV29-1
d_call: -
cdr3_nt: TGCAGCGTTCCGAACCGGTCCACTAACTATGGCTACACCTTC
cdr3_aa: CSVPNRSTNYGYTF

j_call: TRBJ1-6
clone_size: many
v_call: TRBV7-9
d_call: -
cdr3_nt: TGTGCCAGCAGCTACAACAGTGATTCACCCCTCCACTTT
cdr3_aa: CASSYNSDSPLHF

j_call: TRBJ1-5
clone_size: -
v_call: TRBV7-2
d_call: -
cdr3_nt: TGTGCCTGGACCCCGGGGGGGCGTCAGCCCCAGCATTTT
cdr3_aa: CAWTPGGRQPQHF

j_call: TRBJ1-4
clone_size: many
v_call: TRBV7-9
d_call: -
cdr3_nt: TGTGCCAGCAGCTTGGCCTCGGAGAATGAAAAACTGTTTTTT
cdr3_aa: CASSLASENEKLFF

j_call: TRBJ1-5
clone_size: -
v_call: TRBV7-6
d_call: TRBD1
cdr3_nt: TGTGCCAGCAGCGACCGGGACAGGGGGCCAGTTCAGCCCCAGCATTTT
cdr3_aa: CASSDRDRGPVQPQHF

j_call: TRBJ1-1
clone_size: many
v_call: TRBV10-3
d_call: -
cdr3_nt: TGTGCCATCAGTGAGGCCCTGGGGCAGCTATACACTGAAGCTTTCTTT
cdr3_aa: CAISEALGQLYTEAFF

j_call: TRBJ2-7
clone_size: -
v_call: TRBV14
d_call: TRBD2
cdr3_nt: TGTGCTAGTGGCGCGGGAGGCGGGTACGAGCAGTACTTC
cdr3_aa: CASGAGGGYEQYF

j_call: TRBJ2-5
clone_size: many
v_call: TRBV29-1
d_call: TRBD1
cdr3_nt: TGCAGCGTCGACAGGGGGACCCAAGAGACCCAGTACTTC
cdr3_aa: CSVDRGTQETQYF

j_call: TRBJ1-1
clone_size: few
v_call: TRBV6-1
d_call: -
cdr3_nt: TGTGCCAGCCCCCTGGGTACCTTTCTGGACGCTGAAGCTTTCTTT
cdr3_aa: CASPLGTFLDAEAFF

j_call: TRBJ1-6
clone_size: -
v_call: TRBV20-1
d_call: -
cdr3_nt: TGCAGTGCTAGAGTTCGGCAGACCTTAAAGGGGAATAATTCACCCCTCCACTTT
cdr3_aa: CSARVRQTLKGNNSPLHF

j_call: TRBJ1-3
clone_size: few
v_call: TRBV14
d_call: TRBD1
cdr3_nt: TGTGCCAGCAGCCGACCAGGACAGGGAGTTCGAAACACCATATATTTT
cdr3_aa: CASSRPGQGVRNTIYF

j_call: TRBJ2-7
clone_size: few
v_call: TRBV12-3/TRBV12-4
d_call: TRBD2
cdr3_nt: TGTGCCAGCAGTCCTAGCGGGACCTCCTACGAGCAGTACTTC
cdr3_aa: CASSPSGTSYEQYF

j_call: TRBJ2-5
clone_size: -
v_call: TRBV12-3/TRBV12-4
d_call: TRBD2
cdr3_nt: TGTGCCAGCAGTTTAAGTTGGGCTAGCGGCCCCCCGAAGTACTTC
cdr3_aa: CASSLSWASGPPKYF

j_call: TRBJ1-2
clone_size: few
v_call: TRBV6-5
d_call: -
cdr3_nt: TGTGCCAGCACCAAGGGGAGGGATCGAGGCTACACCTTC
cdr3_aa: CASTKGRDRGYTF

j_call: TRBJ1-5
clone_size: -
v_call: TRBV7-2
d_call: -
cdr3_nt: TGCGCCAGCAGCCAAACGTATAGGGGGATGACGAAAAATCAGCCCCAGCATTTT
cdr3_aa: CASSQTYRGMTKNQPQHF

j_call: TRBJ1-2
clone_size: few
v_call: TRBV5-6
d_call: -
cdr3_nt: TGTGCCAGCAGCCTCGCGCCCGGGACGCTGGGCTACACCTTC
cdr3_aa: CASSLAPGTLGYTF

j_call: TRBJ2-5
clone_size: -
v_call: TRBV4-1
d_call: -
cdr3_nt: TGCGCCAGCAGCCATGGCGGGATAGAGACCCAGTACTTC
cdr3_aa: CASSHGGIETQYF

j_call: TRBJ1-2
clone_size: once
v_call: TRBV7-9
d_call: -
cdr3_nt: TGTGCCAGCAGCTTCGAGTCGGGCGTTCGCTATGGCTACACCTTC
cdr3_aa: CASSFESGVRYGYTF

j_call: TRBJ1-1
clone_size: few
v_call: TRBV9
d_call: -
cdr3_nt: TGTGCCAGCAGCGTAGGTTCGGGCAACACTGAAGCTTTCTTT
cdr3_aa: CASSVGSGNTEAFF

j_call: TRBJ2-5
clone_size: -
v_call: TRBV4-1
d_call: -
cdr3_nt: TGCGCCAGCAGCCAAGAAAATTACCCAAAAGAGACCCAGTACTTC
cdr3_aa: CASSQENYPKETQYF

j_call: TRBJ1-5
clone_size: -
v_call: TRBV20-1
d_call: -
cdr3_nt: TGCAGTGCTAGAGGTGTTCTACTGAGCAATCAGCCCCAGCATTTT
cdr3_aa: CSARGVLLSNQPQHF

j_call: TRBJ1-4
clone_size: -
v_call: TRBV7-9
d_call: TRBD1
cdr3_nt: TGTGCCTGCAGCTTCCCTGACAGGGGTGTTGAAAAACTGTTTTTT
cdr3_aa: CACSFPDRGVEKLFF

j_call: TRBJ2-7
clone_size: few
v_call: TRBV11-2
d_call: TRBD2
cdr3_nt: TGTGCCAGCAGCTTATTGCGGACTAGAGGTTACGAGCAGTACTTC
cdr3_aa: CASSLLRTRGYEQYF

j_call: TRBJ1-2
clone_size: few
v_call: TRBV5-5
d_call: -
cdr3_nt: TGTGTCAGCAGCTTCGGACACAACTATGGCTACACCTTC
cdr3_aa: CVSSFGHNYGYTF

j_call: TRBJ2-7
clone_size: many
v_call: TRBV20-1
d_call: TRBD2
cdr3_nt: TGCAGTGGGACTAGCGGGATAAACGAGCAGTACTTC
cdr3_aa: CSGTSGINEQYF

j_call: TRBJ1-5
clone_size: -
v_call: TRBV24-1
d_call: TRBD1
cdr3_nt: TGTGCCACTGAAGCAACAGGGGCTGGAAATCAGCCCCAGCATTTT
cdr3_aa: CATEATGAGNQPQHF

j_call: TRBJ2-7
clone_size: -
v_call: TRBV10-3
d_call: TRBD2
cdr3_nt: TGTGCCATCAGTCCTCTAGCGGGAGTGGATGAGCAGTACTTC
cdr3_aa: CAISPLAGVDEQYF

j_call: TRBJ2-5
clone_size: -
v_call: TRBV29-1
d_call: -
cdr3_nt: TGCAGCGTGGGGTCTGGCGGGAATTACCAAGAGACCCAGTACTTC
cdr3_aa: CSVGSGGNYQETQYF

j_call: TRBJ2-7
clone_size: -
v_call: TRBV7-9
d_call: -
cdr3_nt: TGTGCCAGCAGCTTATGGTCGCTTTCATACGAGCAGTACTTC
cdr3_aa: CASSLWSLSYEQYF

j_call: TRBJ2-7
clone_size: few
v_call: TRBV19
d_call: -
cdr3_nt: TGTGCCAGTAGTACCGGGGGACAGTTCGGTTACGAGCAGTACTTC
cdr3_aa: CASSTGGQFGYEQYF

j_call: TRBJ2-5
clone_size: -
v_call: TRBV10-3
d_call: TRBD2
cdr3_nt: TGTGCCAGCAGTTACTTGGGACTAGCAGGAGAGACCCAGTACTTC
cdr3_aa: CASSYLGLAGETQYF

j_call: TRBJ1-1
clone_size: few
v_call: TRBV12-3/TRBV12-4
d_call: -
cdr3_nt: TGTGCCAGCAGCTACGGGCGTGGTGAAGCTTTCTTT
cdr3_aa: CASSYGRGEAFF

j_call: TRBJ1-1
clone_size: -
v_call: TRBV7-9
d_call: -
cdr3_nt: TGTGCCAGCAGCTTAGAGGGGTGGCCCAGGCGTCTCGACACTGAAGCTTTCTTT
cdr3_aa: CASSLEGWPRRLDTEAFF

j_call: TRBJ1-6
clone_size: few
v_call: TRBV5-4
d_call: -
cdr3_nt: TGCGCCAGCAGCCAAGAGAGCTCCTATAATTCACCCCTCCACTTT
cdr3_aa: CASSQESSYNSPLHF

j_call: TRBJ2-5
clone_size: -
v_call: TRBV7-3
d_call: -
cdr3_nt: TGTGCCAGCAGCTTAACTAGCGGCCGGACCCAGTACTTC
cdr3_aa: CASSLTSGRTQYF

j_call: TRBJ1-2
clone_size: many
v_call: TRBV20-1
d_call: -
cdr3_nt: TGCAGTGCTACAGGGGTTAGCTATGGCTACACCTTC
cdr3_aa: CSATGVSYGYTF

j_call: TRBJ1-1
clone_size: -
v_call: TRBV10-3
d_call: -
cdr3_nt: TGTGCCATCAGTACAGGGAGGGGGAACACGGACGTCGAAGCTTTCTTT
cdr3_aa: CAISTGRGNTDVEAFF

j_call: TRBJ1-6
clone_size: -
v_call: TRBV15
d_call: -
cdr3_nt: TGTGCCACCAGCGGACACGGACGGAGGAATTCACCCCTCCACTTT
cdr3_aa: CATSGHGRRNSPLHF

j_call: TRBJ1-2
clone_size: -
v_call: TRBV25-1
d_call: -
cdr3_nt: TGTGCCAGCTTTGGGGGGGGCCTACACTATGGCTACACCTTC
cdr3_aa: CASFGGGLHYGYTF

j_call: TRBJ2-7
clone_size: -
v_call: TRBV7-2
d_call: -
cdr3_nt: TGTGCCAGCAGCGTATCCGGGACAAAGACCTACGAGCAGTACTTC
cdr3_aa: CASSVSGTKTYEQYF

j_call: TRBJ1-1
clone_size: few
v_call: TRBV7-9
d_call: -
cdr3_nt: TGTGCCAGCAGCTTAGAGATAATGAACACTGAAGCTTTCTTT
cdr3_aa: CASSLEIMNTEAFF

j_call: TRBJ1-5
clone_size: few
v_call: TRBV7-6
d_call: TRBD1
cdr3_nt: TGTGCCAGCAGCCAAGATTGGCAGGGGGCTCAGCCCCAGCATTTT
cdr3_aa: CASSQDWQGAQPQHF

j_call: TRBJ2-7
clone_size: -
v_call: TRBV9
d_call: TRBD2
cdr3_nt: TGTGCCAGCAGCGTAACGGGGGAGGGCTCCTACGAGCAGTACTTC
cdr3_aa: CASSVTGEGSYEQYF

j_call: TRBJ1-6
clone_size: -
v_call: TRBV20-1
d_call: -
cdr3_nt: TGCAGTGCTCTCTCGACAGACGCCCTCCACTTT
cdr3_aa: CSALSTDALHF

j_call: TRBJ2-5
clone_size: -
v_call: TRBV24-1
d_call: TRBD1
cdr3_nt: TGTGCCACCAGTGATCTAGGACAGGCCCAAGAGACCCAGTACTTC
cdr3_aa: CATSDLGQAQETQYF

j_call: TRBJ2-2
clone_size: -
v_call: TRBV29-1
d_call: -
cdr3_nt: TGCAGCGTTGTCAAACGCACCGGGGAGCTGTTTTTT
cdr3_aa: CSVVKRTGELFF

j_call: TRBJ2-5
clone_size: few
v_call: TRBV5-1
d_call: -
cdr3_nt: TGCGCCAGCAGTAGAATGCGGCAAGAGACCCAGTACTTC
cdr3_aa: CASSRMRQETQYF

j_call: TRBJ2-2
clone_size: few
v_call: TRBV7-6
d_call: -
cdr3_nt: TGTGCCAGCAAGGGCACGAACACCGGGGAGCTGTTTTTT
cdr3_aa: CASKGTNTGELFF

j_call: TRBJ1-2
clone_size: many
v_call: TRBV2
d_call: -
cdr3_nt: TGTGCCAGCAGTGTGGCGGATGGCTACACCTTC
cdr3_aa: CASSVADGYTF

j_call: TRBJ2-2
clone_size: many
v_call: TRBV7-9
d_call: TRBD2
cdr3_nt: TGTGCCAGCAGCTTACGGCGGGGGGACACCGGGGAGCTGTTTTTT
cdr3_aa: CASSLRRGDTGELFF

j_call: TRBJ1-1
clone_size: few
v_call: TRBV7-9
d_call: TRBD1
cdr3_nt: TGTGCCAGCAGCCTGGGGACAGGGGAGGTGAACACTGAAGCTTTCTTT
cdr3_aa: CASSLGTGEVNTEAFF

j_call: TRBJ1-4
clone_size: -
v_call: TRBV2
d_call: -
cdr3_nt: TGTGCCAGCAGTGACAGGACAGCGGGAAAACTGTTTTTT
cdr3_aa: CASSDRTAGKLFF

j_call: TRBJ1-1
clone_size: -
v_call: TRBV19
d_call: -
cdr3_nt: TGTGCCAGTAGTAACAGGTACACTGAAGCTTTCTTT
cdr3_aa: CASSNRYTEAFF

j_call: TRBJ1-6
clone_size: -
v_call: TRBV9
d_call: -
cdr3_nt: TGTGCCAGCAGCGTCGACAGTAATTCACCCCTCCACTTT
cdr3_aa: CASSVDSNSPLHF

j_call: TRBJ1-2
clone_size: many
v_call: TRBV10-3
d_call: TRBD1
cdr3_nt: TGTGCCACTACCGGGACAGTGGATGAGGGCTACACCTTC
cdr3_aa: CATTGTVDEGYTF